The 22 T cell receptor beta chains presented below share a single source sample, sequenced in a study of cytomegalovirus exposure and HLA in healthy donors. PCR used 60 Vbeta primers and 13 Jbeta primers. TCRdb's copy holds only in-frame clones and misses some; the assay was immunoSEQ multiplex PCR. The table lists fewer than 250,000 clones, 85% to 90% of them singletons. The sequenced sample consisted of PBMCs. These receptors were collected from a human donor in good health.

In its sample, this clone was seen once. CDR3 residues: CASSSPTGMNTEAFF. Written as DNA, the CDR3 is TGTGCCAGCAGCTCCCCGACAGGGATGAACACTGAAGCTTTCTTT. The genes are TRBV7-9 and TRBJ1-1; 7 positions agree with TRBD1. V shed 4 bases and J 0 bases; nucleotides not matched to a gene: 5. The CDR3 spans 15 residues. Germline V CDR1 and CDR2: SEHNR, FQNEAQ (reference sequence).

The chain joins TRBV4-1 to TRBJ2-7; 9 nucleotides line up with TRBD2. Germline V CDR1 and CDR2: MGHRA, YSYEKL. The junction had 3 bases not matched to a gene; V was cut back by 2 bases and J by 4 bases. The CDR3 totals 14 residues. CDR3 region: CASSQTGLAYEQYF. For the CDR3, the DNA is TGCGCCAGCAGCCAAACGGGACTAGCTTACGAGCAGTACTTC.

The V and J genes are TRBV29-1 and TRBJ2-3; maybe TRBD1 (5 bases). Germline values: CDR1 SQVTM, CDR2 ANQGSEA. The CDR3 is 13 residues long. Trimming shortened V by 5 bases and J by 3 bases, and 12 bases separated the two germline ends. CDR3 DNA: TGCAGCGTTCGCGGCAGGGCGACAGATACGCAGTATTTT. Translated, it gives CSVRGRATDTQYF.

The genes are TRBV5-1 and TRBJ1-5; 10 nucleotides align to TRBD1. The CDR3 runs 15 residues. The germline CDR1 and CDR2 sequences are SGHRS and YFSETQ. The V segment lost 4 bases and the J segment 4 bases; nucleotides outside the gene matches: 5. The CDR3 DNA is TGCGCCAGCAGCCCGGGACAGGGGATTAATCAGCCCCAGCATTTT. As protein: CASSPGQGINQPQHF.

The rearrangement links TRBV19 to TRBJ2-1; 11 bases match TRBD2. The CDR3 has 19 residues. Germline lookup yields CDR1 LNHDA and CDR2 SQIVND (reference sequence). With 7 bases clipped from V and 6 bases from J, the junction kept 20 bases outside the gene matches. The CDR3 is CASTTGGAASGRRSNEQFF. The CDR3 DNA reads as TGTGCCAGTACCACTGGGGGAGCGGCTAGCGGGAGGAGGAGCAATGAGCAGTTCTTC.

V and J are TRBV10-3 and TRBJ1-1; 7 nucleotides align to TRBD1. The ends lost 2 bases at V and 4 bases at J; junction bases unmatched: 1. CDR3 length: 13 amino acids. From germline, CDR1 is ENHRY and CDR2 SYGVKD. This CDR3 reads CAISENRGTEAFF. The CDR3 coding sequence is TGTGCCATCAGTGAGAACAGGGGCACTGAAGCTTTCTTT.

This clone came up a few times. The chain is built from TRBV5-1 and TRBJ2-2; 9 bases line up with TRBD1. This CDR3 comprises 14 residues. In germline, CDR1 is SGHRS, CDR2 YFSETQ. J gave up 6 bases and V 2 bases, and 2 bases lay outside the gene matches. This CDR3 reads CASSFRQGAGELFF. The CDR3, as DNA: TGCGCCAGCAGCTTCCGACAGGGGGCCGGGGAGCTGTTTTTT. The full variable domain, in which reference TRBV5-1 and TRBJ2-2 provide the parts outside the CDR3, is KAGVTQTPRYLIKTRGQQVTLSCSPISGHRSVSWYQQTPGQGLQFLFEYFSETQRNKGNFPGRFSGRQFSNSRSEMNVSTLELGDSALYLCASSFRQGAGELFFGEGSRLTVL.

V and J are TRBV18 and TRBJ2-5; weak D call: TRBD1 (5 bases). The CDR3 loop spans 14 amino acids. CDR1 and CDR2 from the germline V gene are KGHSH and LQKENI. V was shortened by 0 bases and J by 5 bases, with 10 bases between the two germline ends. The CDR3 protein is CASSPPVRAETQYF. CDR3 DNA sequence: TGTGCCAGCTCACCACCGGTCAGGGCGGAGACCCAGTACTTC. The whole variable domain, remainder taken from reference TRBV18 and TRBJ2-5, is NAGVMQNPRHLVRRRGQEARLRCSPMKGHSHVYWYRQLPEEGLKFMVYLQKENIIDESGMPKERFSAEFPKEGPSILRIQQVVRGDSAAYFCASSPPVRAETQYFGPGTRLLVL.

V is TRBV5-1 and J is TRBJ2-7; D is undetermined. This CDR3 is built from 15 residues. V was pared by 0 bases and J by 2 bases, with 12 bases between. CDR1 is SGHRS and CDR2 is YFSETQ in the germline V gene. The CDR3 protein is CASSLAPPPTYEQYF. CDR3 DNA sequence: TGCGCCAGCAGCTTGGCTCCCCCACCTACCTACGAGCAGTACTTC.

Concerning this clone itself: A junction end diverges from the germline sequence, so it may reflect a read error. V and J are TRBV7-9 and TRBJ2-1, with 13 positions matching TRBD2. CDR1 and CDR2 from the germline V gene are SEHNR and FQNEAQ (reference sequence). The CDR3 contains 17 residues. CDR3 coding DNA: TGTTCCAGCAGCTTAGCGCTCACTAGCGGGAGGGTTGATGAGCAGTTCTTC. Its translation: CSSSLALTSGRVDEQFF.

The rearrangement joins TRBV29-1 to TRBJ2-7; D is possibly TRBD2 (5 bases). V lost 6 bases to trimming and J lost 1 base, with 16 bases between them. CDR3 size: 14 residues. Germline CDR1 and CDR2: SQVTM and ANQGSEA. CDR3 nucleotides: TGCAGCGTATCAACGTCCCGGACTTCCTACGAGCAGTACTTC. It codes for CSVSTSRTSYEQYF.

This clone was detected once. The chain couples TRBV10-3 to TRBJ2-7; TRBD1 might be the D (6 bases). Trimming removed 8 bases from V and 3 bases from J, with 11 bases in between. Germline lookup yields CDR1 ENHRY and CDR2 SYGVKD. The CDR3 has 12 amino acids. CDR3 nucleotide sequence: TGTGCCATCGCCGCAGGGGTCTACGAGCAGTACTTC. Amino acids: CAIAAGVYEQYF.

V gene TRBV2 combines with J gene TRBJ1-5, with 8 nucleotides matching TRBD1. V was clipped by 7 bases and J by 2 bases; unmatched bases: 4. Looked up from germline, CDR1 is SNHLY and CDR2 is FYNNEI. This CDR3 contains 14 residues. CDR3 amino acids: CASKTGGGNQPQHF. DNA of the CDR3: TGTGCCAGCAAAACAGGGGGAGGCAATCAGCCCCAGCATTTT.

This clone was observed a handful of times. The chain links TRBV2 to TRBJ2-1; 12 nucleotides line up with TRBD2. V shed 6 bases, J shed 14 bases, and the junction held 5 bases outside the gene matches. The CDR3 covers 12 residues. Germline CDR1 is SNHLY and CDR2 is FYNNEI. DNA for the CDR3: TGTGCCAGCAGAGGACTAGCGGGGCCCGAGTTCTTC. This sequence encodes CASRGLAGPEFF.

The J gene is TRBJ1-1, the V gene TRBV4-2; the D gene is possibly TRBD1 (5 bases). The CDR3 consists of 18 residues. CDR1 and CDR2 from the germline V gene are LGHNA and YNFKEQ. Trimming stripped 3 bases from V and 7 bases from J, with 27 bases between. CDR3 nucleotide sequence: TGTGCCAGCAGCCACCAGGGTATTAAGAAGCCCAGGACCTATGAAGCTTTCTTT. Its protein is CASSHQGIKKPRTYEAFF.

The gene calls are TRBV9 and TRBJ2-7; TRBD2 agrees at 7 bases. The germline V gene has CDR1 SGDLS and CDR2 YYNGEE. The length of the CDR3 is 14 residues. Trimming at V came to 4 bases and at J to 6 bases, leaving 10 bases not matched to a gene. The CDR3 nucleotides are TGTGCCAGCAGCCGGACTAGTTTTCGACTCGAGCAGTACTTC. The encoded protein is CASSRTSFRLEQYF.

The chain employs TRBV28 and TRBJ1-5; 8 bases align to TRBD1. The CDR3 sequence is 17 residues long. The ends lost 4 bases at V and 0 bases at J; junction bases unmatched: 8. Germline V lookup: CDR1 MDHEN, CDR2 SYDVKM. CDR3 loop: CASSSYRDRNSNQPQHF. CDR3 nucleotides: TGTGCCAGCAGTTCCTACCGGGACAGGAATAGCAATCAGCCCCAGCATTTT.

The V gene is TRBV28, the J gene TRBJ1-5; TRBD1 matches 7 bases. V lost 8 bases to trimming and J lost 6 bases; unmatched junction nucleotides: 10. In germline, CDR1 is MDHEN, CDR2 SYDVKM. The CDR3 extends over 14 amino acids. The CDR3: CASQFNHRGQPQHF. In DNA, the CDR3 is TGTGCCAGCCAATTTAACCACAGGGGTCAGCCCCAGCATTTT.

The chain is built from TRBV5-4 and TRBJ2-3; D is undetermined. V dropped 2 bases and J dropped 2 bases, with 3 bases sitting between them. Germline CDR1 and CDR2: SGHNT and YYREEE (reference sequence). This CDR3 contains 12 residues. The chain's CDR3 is CASSFYTDTQYF. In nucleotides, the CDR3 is TGTGCCAGCAGCTTCTACACAGATACGCAGTATTTT. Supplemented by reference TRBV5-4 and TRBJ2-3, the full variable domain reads ETGVTQSPTHLIKTRGQQVTLRCSSQSGHNTVSWYQQALGQGPQFIFQYYREEENGRGNFPPRFSGLQFPNYSSELNVNALELDDSALYLCASSFYTDTQYFGPGTRLTVL.

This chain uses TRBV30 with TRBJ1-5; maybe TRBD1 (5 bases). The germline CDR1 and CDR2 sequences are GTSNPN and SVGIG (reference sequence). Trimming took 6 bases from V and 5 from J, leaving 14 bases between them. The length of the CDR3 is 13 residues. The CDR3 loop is CACDSQGDQPQHF. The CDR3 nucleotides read TGTGCCTGTGATTCTCAAGGGGATCAGCCCCAGCATTTT. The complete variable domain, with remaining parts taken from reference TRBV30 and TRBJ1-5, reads SQTIHQWPATLVQPVGSPLSLECTVEGTSNPNLYWYRQAAGRGLQLLFYSVGIGQISSEVPQNLSASRPQDRQFILSSKKLLLSDSGFYLCACDSQGDQPQHFGDGTRLSIL.

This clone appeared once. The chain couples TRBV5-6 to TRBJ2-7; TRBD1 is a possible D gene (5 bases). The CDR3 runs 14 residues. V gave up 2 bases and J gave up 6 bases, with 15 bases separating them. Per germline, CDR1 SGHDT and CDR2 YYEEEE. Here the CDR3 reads CASSFGAGPGEQYF. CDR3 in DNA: TGTGCCAGCAGCTTTGGGGCAGGCCCTGGCGAGCAGTACTTC.

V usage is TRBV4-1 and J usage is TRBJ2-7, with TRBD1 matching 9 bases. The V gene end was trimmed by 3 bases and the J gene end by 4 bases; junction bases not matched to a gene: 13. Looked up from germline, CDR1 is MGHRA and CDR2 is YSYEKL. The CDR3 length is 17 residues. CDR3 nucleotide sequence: TGCGCCAGCAGCCATTTCGGACAGGGGATAGGCTCGTACGAGCAGTACTTC. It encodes CASSHFGQGIGSYEQYF.